This TCR beta chain derives from a study of cytomegalovirus exposure and HLA in healthy donors. Study-level points and caveats: What TCR beta sequences reportedly achieved was accurate prediction of HLA-A and HLA-B alleles in most subjects.

CDR1 and CDR2 (germline): MNHNS, SASEGT. CDR3 length: 15 amino acids. V lost 4 bases to trimming and J lost 4 bases; unmatched junction nucleotides: 4. Primers included in the PCR were 60 Vbeta and 13 Jbeta primers. Study processing details: About 11 million shared chains were among the roughly 80 million unique TCR beta chains that a later analysis counted. Produced via immunoSEQ multiplex PCR; TCRdb's table is partial and in-frame only. That table furnishes V, J and clone size, whereas the DNA furnished D and trimming. In the table there are 150,000 to 200,000 clones, approximately 82% of which are singletons. Remarks on this clone: Its antigen is undetermined.

The chain links TRBV6-1 to TRBJ1-5; 10 bases agree with TRBD1. The TCR originated in a man aged 50 to 59 in good health and CMV-seropositive. Sequencing used PBMCs. In DNA, the CDR3 is TGTGCCAGCAGTGTGCGGACAGGGGGAAATCAGCCCCAGCATTTT. It yields the protein CASSVRTGGNQPQHF.